This TCR beta chain was identified during a study of OX40 agonist ivuxolimab in advanced cancers. In terms of the full investigation: Ivuxolimab, which targeted the costimulatory receptor OX40 (CD134), was an agonistic, fully human IgG2 monoclonal antibody. Peripheral TCRbeta sequencing aimed to test whether ivuxolimab altered TCR sequence diversity and caused clonal T-cell expansion. Three dose-escalation patients achieved partial responses, one with hepatocellular carcinoma and two with cutaneous melanoma. In the dose-escalation cohort, 82.7% of patients were male, and the mean age was approximately 60 years, with a range of roughly 20 to 80. Intravenous ivuxolimab was administered to patients every 2 weeks at six dose levels: 0.01, 0.1, 0.3, 1.5, 3 and 10 mg/kg. The paper reports the monotherapy dose-escalation portion (N of about 52 patients) of the phase I ivuxolimab trial. Of the roughly 51 patients in dose escalation, around 20 had hepatocellular carcinoma, some 15 had melanoma, 9 had renal cell carcinoma and 9 had head and neck cancer. Prior anti-PD-1, anti-PD-L1 or anti-CTLA-4 therapy was permitted, and about two fifths of dose-escalation patients had received checkpoint inhibitors.

Results the study describes overall, beyond this receptor: At doses from 0.1 to 3.0 mg/kg, clonal expansion was seen in both CD4+ and CD8+ blood T cells between baseline and week 6. The antigen specificity of the peripheral T cells that underwent clonal expansion was not determined. Low levels of normalized T-cell clonal expansion were also seen in some patients who did not respond. After ivuxolimab, expanded clones were on average more numerous among CD8+ T cells than among CD4+ T cells. Partial responders in the 0.1-3.0 mg/kg groups had among the lowest normalized peripheral clonal expansion, especially among CD8+ T cells.

V is pruned by 5 bases and J by 0 bases, leaving 10 bases of the junction without a gene match. CDR1 is given as SEHNR and CDR2 as FQNEAQ, both from the germline V gene (reference sequence). From the cysteine up to the phenylalanine, the CDR3 has a length of 16 residues. Only the CDR3 region is kept as DNA, spanning 48 bases read in frame from base 1. The trial excluded patients who had a history of autoimmune disease or were on systemic immunosuppression. Peripheral blood for TCR sequencing was collected from all dose cohorts at baseline, on cycle 4 day 1, and on cycle 7 day 1. Samples came from an open-label, multicenter, first-in-human phase I dose-escalation trial of ivuxolimab. Adults with locally advanced or metastatic melanoma, renal cell, hepatocellular, or head and neck squamous cell carcinoma were enrolled in the trial. Before TCR sequencing, CD4+ T cells and CD8+ T cells were sorted from peripheral blood as separate populations.

For sequencing of the TCRbeta CDR3 region, genomic DNA was extracted from the sorted cells. TCRbeta CDR3 regions were sequenced using the immunoSEQ Assay. TCRdb holds this immuneACCESS table with in-frame rearrangements only. Some clones are missing; in checked studies, unresolved V genes explain under half, and the rest has no known cause. This sample comprises about 95,000 clones, around 82% of them detected only once. The ten top clones hold 3.8% of the sample. Points on this clone: Its antigen is unknown. No quality values exist for individual bases; no much larger clone is one base distant.

The origin of this receptor is an adult with an advanced solid tumor such as melanoma, head and neck, liver or kidney cancer. Sequences were derived from CD4+ or CD8+ T cells sorted from blood, sampled in a trial of the OX40 agonist ivuxolimab. The chain uses TRBV7-9 and TRBJ2-7, and TRBD2 matches 7 of the central bases. The DNA sequence is as follows: TGTGCCAGCAGCCCTAGGGAGCAGCGGGGCTCCTACGAGCAGTACTTC. It translates as CASSPREQRGSYEQYF.